This TCR beta chain was sequenced for a study of blood T cell repertoires in COVID-19. Across the study: Both acute and convalescent COVID-19 samples were obtained from the United States, Italy and Spain. T cells, B-cell-depleted T cells, or PBMCs supplied cDNA or gDNA.

The CDR3 has 13 residues. The V end lost 3 bases, the J end lost 7 bases, and 12 bases lay between the germline ends. Germline V gene lookup returns CDR1 MDHEN and CDR2 SYDVKM. Original methodology: Reference gene primer amplification yielded estimated nucleated cell counts. Produced via immunoSEQ multiplex PCR; TCRdb's table is partial and in-frame only. Clonal size and the V and J genes are those of that table, whereas D and trimming came from the DNA. The top ten clones hold under 12% of a sample with about 190,000 clones, more than 65% of them seen once. The rearrangement joins TRBV28 to TRBJ2-5; D perhaps matches TRBD2 (5 bases). The source material was peripheral blood. This receptor was taken from a woman older than 75 with active or convalescent COVID-19. Written as DNA, the CDR3 is TGTGCCAGCAGTTTTGTCGGTCGGGGGACCCAGTACTTC. As protein: CASSFVGRGTQYF.